This entry lists 32 T cell receptor beta chains sequenced from one sample in a study of T cells in Graves' hyperthyroidism and ophthalmopathy. The investigators amplified TCR beta CDR3 regions from RNA transcripts. Using the HTBI primer set, a first-round RT-PCR was run on the TCR CDR3. TCRdb passed the multiplex PCR reads through MiXCR, listing each CDR3 protein once. This sample carries some 460,000 distinct CDR3 sequences, around a sixth of them seen once, and the ten largest clones take approximately 14%. The sequencing input was blood. The receptor set was obtained from a woman younger than 30 with Graves' hyperthyroidism.

This clonotype appeared many times. This chain links TRBV2 with TRBJ1-2; D ambiguous. V lost 0 bases to trimming and J lost 5 bases, with 10 bases between them. The length of the CDR3 is 14 residues. Germline values: CDR1 SNHLY, CDR2 FYNNEI. The CDR3 region is CASSEALGTYGYTF. The DNA of the CDR3 is TGTGCCAGCAGTGAAGCTCTAGGCACTTATGGCTACACCTTC.

In the case of this clonotype: This could be a read error, since a much larger clone is one nucleotide away. The chain couples TRBV28 to TRBJ2-1; D is uncertain. Germline CDR1 MDHEN, CDR2 SYDVKM. The CDR3 runs to 14 residues. With 6 bases removed from V and 6 bases from J, the gap between germline ends came to 15 bases. The CDR3 DNA sequence: TGTGCCAGCAGCGTTCGGCTAAGATTCAATGAGCAGTTCTTC. Translating gives CASSVRLRFNEQFF.

This clonotype occurred many times. CDR3 in amino acids: CASRERESSYNEQFF. The CDR3 bases are TGTGCCAGCAGAGAGCGGGAAAGCTCCTACAATGAGCAGTTCTTC. This chain links TRBV2 with TRBJ2-1; 7 bases fit TRBD2. V lost 6 bases to trimming and J lost 0 bases; unmatched junction nucleotides: 5. The CDR3 is 15 residues long. Germline-derived CDR1 and CDR2 are SNHLY and FYNNEI.

This clonotype occurred many times. The chain combines TRBV11-2 with TRBJ2-7, with a possible D match to TRBD2 (5 bases). Germline loops: CDR1 SGHAT, CDR2 FQNNGV. This CDR3 comprises 16 residues. Trimming cost V 4 bases and J 7 bases, with 23 bases left between them. The CDR3: CASSSRLISGTQEQYF. CDR3 bases: TGTGCCAGCAGCTCCCGCCTGATATCGGGAACTCAGGAGCAGTACTTC.

Only a few counts were recorded for this clonotype. This sequence joins TRBV19 and TRBJ2-7; TRBD1 matches at 9 bases. Germline CDR1 LNHDA, CDR2 SQIVND (reference sequence). The CDR3 runs to 13 residues. V was pared by 10 bases and J by 2 bases, with 6 bases of the junction left unmatched. CDR3 sequence reads: CATSRDRAYEQYF. The CDR3 DNA follows: TGTGCCACCTCGAGGGACAGGGCCTACGAGCAGTACTTC.

J is TRBJ2-1 and V is TRBV5-1; TRBD2 aligns across 7 bases. The CDR3 length is 16 residues. The germline V gene has CDR1 SGHRS and CDR2 YFSETQ. V dropped 1 base and J dropped 6; count of bases not matched to a gene: 10. The CDR3 region is CASSLWLGAGVNEQFF. DNA for the CDR3: TGCGCCAGCAGCTTGTGGTTAGGTGCGGGGGTCAATGAGCAGTTCTTC.

This clonotype was detected many times. The gene calls are TRBV6-2 or TRBV6-3 and TRBJ2-1, with 11 bases that match TRBD2. The CDR3 is made up of 14 amino acids. Germline V CDR1 and CDR2: MNHEY, SVGEGT. V gave up 3 bases and J gave up 8 bases; unmatched junction bases: 3. The CDR3, as DNA: TGTGCCAGCAGTTATAGCGGGGGGGCTCATGAGCAGTTCTTC. It encodes CASSYSGGAHEQFF.

This clonotype was detected many times. The junction does not match germline at one end; this may be a read error. The V call is TRBV20-1, the J call TRBJ2-5; perhaps TRBD2 as D (6 bases). Germline CDR1 reads DFQATT; CDR2 reads SNEGSKA (reference sequence). This CDR3 has 13 amino acids. The CDR3 here is CSARGGAGETQYF. The CDR3 DNA sequence: TGCAGTGCAAGAGGAGGGGCGGGAGAGACCCAGTACTTC.

This clonotype was recorded a few times. J is TRBJ1-1 and V is TRBV18, with 8 bases fitting TRBD1. Germline V gives CDR1 KGHSH, CDR2 LQKENI. J was trimmed by 7 bases and V by 3 bases; bases with no gene match: 7. This CDR3 is built from 14 residues. Written as DNA, the CDR3 is TGTGCCAGCTCACCGGCCGGGACAGGCCGTGAAGCTTTCTTT. The encoded protein is CASSPAGTGREAFF. Supplemented by reference TRBV18 and TRBJ1-1, the full variable domain reads NAGVMQNPRHLVRRRGQEARLRCSPMKGHSHVYWYRQLPEEGLKFMVYLQKENIIDESGMPKERFSAEFPKEGPSILRIQQVVRGDSAAYFCASSPAGTGREAFFGQGTRLTVV.

In this sample, this clonotype turned up a few times. The chain links TRBV11-2 to TRBJ2-7; perhaps D is TRBD1 or TRBD2 (5 bases each). Trimming removed 3 bases from V and 3 bases from J, with 18 bases in between. This CDR3 is built from 16 residues. CDR1 SGHAT and CDR2 FQNNGV come from the germline V gene. CDR3 nucleotide sequence: TGTGCCAGCAGCTTTATTAGGGACGGTGTTGGCTACGAGCAGTACTTC. Amino acid sequence: CASSFIRDGVGYEQYF.

The J gene is TRBJ1-5, the V gene TRBV2, with 9 bases matching TRBD1. The CDR3 spans 14 residues. V shed 7 bases and J 5 bases; nucleotides not matched to a gene: 6. Per germline, CDR1 SNHLY and CDR2 FYNNEI. The CDR3 spells CASTMDRGDQPQHF. The CDR3 nucleotides read TGTGCCAGCACCATGGACAGGGGAGATCAGCCCCAGCATTTT.

Ten or more counts support this clonotype. CDR3 sequence (DNA): TGTGCCAGCAGCCTCGGGACAGAAATTGGCTACACCTTC. Protein: CASSLGTEIGYTF. The chain couples TRBV9 to TRBJ1-2; TRBD1 aligns across 7 bases. The V gene's germline CDR1 is SGDLS and CDR2 YYNGEE. This CDR3 spans 13 amino acids. V shed 4 bases, J shed 7 bases, and the junction held 7 bases outside the gene matches.

As concerns this clonotype: The junction differs from germline at one of its ends, possibly a read error. The chain combines TRBV6-2 or TRBV6-3 with TRBJ2-7; D not resolved. Germline lookup yields CDR1 MNHEY and CDR2 SVGEGT. This CDR3 spans 14 amino acids. CDR3 in DNA: TGTGCCAGCAGTTACTTTGAGTACTCCTACGAGCGGTACTTC. It codes for CASSYFEYSYERYF.

V and J are TRBV29-1 and TRBJ1-5, with 7 bases that match TRBD1. Trimming removed 5 bases from V and 7 bases from J; junction bases left unmatched: 8. The CDR3 runs to 13 residues. In germline, CDR1 is SQVTM, CDR2 ANQGSEA. CDR3 nucleotide sequence: TGCAGCGTTTGGACAGGACTAGGGCAGCCCCAGCATTTT. This translates into CSVWTGLGQPQHF.

This clonotype was detected ten times or more. The chain carries TRBV7-2 and TRBJ1-2; 10 positions agree with TRBD1. CDR1 is SGHTA, CDR2 FQGNSA, per germline. This CDR3 is 19 amino acids long. Trimming removed 2 bases from V and 1 base from J; junction bases left unmatched: 13. The CDR3 nucleotides read TGTGCCAGCAGCTTAACGGCCGGGACAGGGGCCACAGATAACTATGGCTACACCTTC. Its translation: CASSLTAGTGATDNYGYTF.

This clonotype was observed at least ten times. V is TRBV7-2 and J is TRBJ1-1, with a possible D match to TRBD1 (5 bases). Per the germline V gene, CDR1 is SGHTA and CDR2 is FQGNSA. The CDR3 is 13 residues long. The V gene lost 2 bases and the J gene lost 3 bases, with 7 bases spanning the gap. The CDR3 coding sequence is TGTGCCAGCAGCTTAACAGGCTACACTGAAGCTTTCTTT. Translating it yields CASSLTGYTEAFF.

This chain links TRBV7-2 with TRBJ2-7, with D perhaps assigned TRBD1 or TRBD2 (5 bases each). Germline V CDR1 and CDR2: SGHTA, FQGNSA. V dropped 6 bases and J dropped 6 bases, with 18 bases sitting between them. The CDR3 contains 14 residues. CDR3 sequence reads: CASRPGGQILEQYF. The CDR3 nucleotides are TGTGCCAGCAGGCCTGGGGGTCAGATCCTCGAGCAGTACTTC. The full variable domain, with the rest looked up from reference TRBV7-2 and TRBJ2-7, is GAGVSQSPSNKVTEKGKDVELRCDPISGHTALYWYRQSLGQGLEFLIYFQGNSAPDKSGLPSDRFSAERTGGSVSTLTIQRTQQEDSAVYLCASRPGGQILEQYFGPGTRLTVT.

The chain is built from TRBV4-1 and TRBJ2-1; a possible D gene is TRBD1 (6 bases). The CDR3 runs to 16 residues. The germline gives CDR1 MGHRA, CDR2 YSYEKL. Between the trimmed V and J ends, which lost 4 bases and 9 bases, there was a span of 22 bases. Here the CDR3 DNA reads TGCGCCAGCAGCCCAATTAGGCAGGGGCTTTGTTGTGAGCAGTTCTTC. Amino acids: CASSPIRQGLCCEQFF.

This clonotype has only a few counts. The CDR3 region is CSTFRTLRSYNEQFF. The CDR3 DNA follows: TGCAGTACATTCAGAACTCTCCGCTCTTACAATGAGCAGTTCTTC. J is TRBJ2-1 and V is TRBV20-1; D gene unclear. The length of the CDR3 is 15 residues. The germline gives CDR1 DFQATT, CDR2 SNEGSKA (reference sequence). With 8 bases removed from V and 4 bases from J, the gap between germline ends came to 21 bases.

This clonotype came up many times. V gene TRBV9 combines with J gene TRBJ2-7, with 7 bases fitting TRBD2. This CDR3 contains 12 residues. Trimming took 4 bases from V and 7 from J; bases not matched to a gene: 5. CDR1 is SGDLS and CDR2 is YYNGEE in the germline V gene. CDR3 sequence reads: CASSQHGGEQYF. CDR3 DNA: TGTGCCAGCAGCCAGCACGGGGGGGAGCAGTACTTC.

The CDR3 protein is CASSQDSEGYTF. CDR3 nucleotides: TGCGCCAGCAGCCAAGATTCCGAGGGCTACACCTTC. V and J are TRBV4-1 and TRBJ1-2; unclear D gene. CDR1 and CDR2 from the germline V gene are MGHRA and YSYEKL. The CDR3 consists of 12 residues. Trimming stripped 0 bases from V and 8 bases from J, with 7 bases between.

The chain combines TRBV18 with TRBJ2-2; 9 bases align to TRBD1. The CDR3 length is 19 residues. Germline V CDR1 and CDR2: KGHSH, LQKENI. V lost 1 base and J lost 4; bases outside the gene matches: 13. This CDR3 reads CASSPLPWVAGQGTGELFF. CDR3 coding DNA: TGTGCCAGCTCACCACTCCCCTGGGTTGCGGGACAGGGCACCGGGGAGCTGTTTTTT.

This clonotype occurred many times. J is TRBJ1-1 and V is TRBV7-9, with a possible D match to TRBD1 (6 bases). CDR1 SEHNR and CDR2 FQNEAQ come from the germline V gene (reference sequence). The CDR3 is 14 amino acids. V dropped 4 bases and J dropped 7 bases, with 16 bases sitting between them. The CDR3 region is CASSSQGLDVEAFF. CDR3 coding DNA: TGTGCCAGCAGCTCACAGGGTCTAGACGTTGAAGCTTTCTTT.

This clonotype came up many times. The V call is TRBV20-1, the J call TRBJ1-1; 11 nucleotides agree with TRBD1. This CDR3 contains 15 residues. The germline gives CDR1 DFQATT, CDR2 SNEGSKA (reference sequence). V shed 5 bases, J shed 5 bases, and the junction held 10 bases outside the gene matches. CDR3 region: CSALRDRGVWTEAFF. CDR3 coding DNA: TGCAGTGCTCTGAGGGACAGGGGGGTGTGGACTGAAGCTTTCTTT.

This clonotype was observed many times. The J gene is TRBJ2-7, the V gene TRBV6-1, with 7 bases fitting TRBD2. Trimming removed 2 bases from V and 4 bases from J; junction bases left unmatched: 8. Germline-derived CDR1 and CDR2 are MNHNS and SASEGT. This CDR3 spans 15 amino acids. The CDR3 here is CASSEMAGRAYEQYF. The CDR3 DNA follows: TGTGCCAGCAGTGAAATGGCAGGGAGGGCGTACGAGCAGTACTTC.

This clonotype was counted only a few times. With a much larger clone just one base away, this may be a read error. The J gene is TRBJ1-3, the V gene TRBV12-3 or TRBV12-4; perhaps TRBD1 as D (6 bases). The CDR3 has 16 residues. CDR3 loop: CASSQRRTEGGSTIYF. The DNA of the CDR3 is TGTGCCAGCAGCCAAAGACGGACGGAGGGGGGAAGCACCATATATTTT.

This clonotype was observed a few times. The V and J genes are TRBV6-2 or TRBV6-3 and TRBJ2-2; D is undetermined. V was cut by 7 bases and J by 0 bases, with 9 bases left in between. Germline values: CDR1 MNHEY, CDR2 SVGEGT. The CDR3 contains 14 residues. The CDR3 DNA reads as TGTGCCAGCATGTTTAGGTCGAACACCGGGGAGCTGTTTTTT. Amino acid sequence: CASMFRSNTGELFF.

The chain carries TRBV4-3 and TRBJ2-2; TRBD2 matches at 13 bases. This CDR3 region has 19 residues. The junction had 5 bases not matched to a gene; V was cut back by 0 bases and J by 1 base. The germline CDR1 and CDR2 sequences are LGHNA and YSLEER. CDR3 protein: CASSQELGLAGKNTGELFF. DNA for the CDR3: TGCGCCAGCAGCCAAGAATTGGGACTAGCGGGGAAGAACACCGGGGAGCTGTTTTTT.

The chain links TRBV19 to TRBJ2-1; D not certain. The CDR3 has 14 amino acids. Germline CDR1 and CDR2: LNHDA and SQIVND (reference sequence). The V gene lost 2 bases and the J gene lost 9 bases, with 14 bases spanning the gap. The CDR3 loop reads CASSIMGHNSEQFF. CDR3 bases: TGTGCCAGTAGTATAATGGGCCACAATAGTGAGCAGTTCTTC.

Ten or more counts support this clonotype. The V gene is TRBV7-6, the J gene TRBJ2-7; D uncertain. V lost 4 bases and J lost 3, with 7 bases in between. The germline CDR1 and CDR2 sequences are SGHVS and FNYEAQ. The CDR3 covers 12 residues. The DNA of the CDR3 is TGTGCCAGCAGCTCTGACGTCTACGAGCAGTACTTC. Protein sequence: CASSSDVYEQYF.

In this sample, this clonotype turned up many times. J is TRBJ2-5 and V is TRBV5-8; 7 bases align to TRBD1. The CDR3 spans 16 residues. The germline V gene encodes CDR1 SGHTS and CDR2 YDEGEE. V shed 2 bases and J 5 bases; nucleotides not matched to a gene: 12. CDR3 nucleotide sequence: TGTGCCAGCAGCTTCGGATCGACAGGGACCGGGGAGACCCAGTACTTC. It yields the protein CASSFGSTGTGETQYF.

Notes on this clonotype: Germline and junction disagree at one end, which may indicate a read error. This chain links TRBV6-2 or TRBV6-3 with TRBJ2-3; D is unresolved. This CDR3 is built from 16 residues. CDR1 is MNHEY, CDR2 SVGEGT, per germline. CDR3 region: CASSDSPDSSTDTQYF. The CDR3 DNA is TGTGCCAGCAGTGACTCCCCGGATTCTAGCACAGATACGCAGTATTTT.